A selection of T cell receptor beta chains follows, all from one sample in a study of shared clonotypes between healthy human individuals. Clones were sequenced by immunoSEQ multiplex PCR, and TCRdb holds only the in-frame ones, with some missing. In the table there are more than 2 million clones, 90% to 96% of which are singletons. The sample taken for sequencing was naive CD4+ T cells sorted from blood. The source of these receptors is a man between 18 and 29 years old in good health. The CDR3 runs from the conserved cysteine through the conserved F or W. A D gene is named only where the DNA matches it firmly. The size field is filled for only some rows; it gives once, few, many or a size class.

D: TRBD1; J: TRBJ1-5; size: -; V: TRBV13; DNA: TGTGCCAGCAGCTCCGGACAGGGTAAGCGCAATCAGCCCCAGCATTTT; CDR3: CASSSGQGKRNQPQHF
D: -; J: TRBJ1-4; size: -; V: TRBV28; DNA: TGTGCCAGCGGGGCGGCGATTGCGGATGAAAAACTGTTTTTT; CDR3: CASGAAIADEKLFF
D: -; J: TRBJ2-3; size: -; V: TRBV5-4; DNA: TGTGCCAGCAGCTTCAGGGGTGATGGCACAGATACGCAGTATTTT; CDR3: CASSFRGDGTDTQYF
D: TRBD1; J: TRBJ2-7; size: once; V: TRBV7-2; DNA: TGTGCCAGCAGCAGCAGACAGGGGGCCCCCTACGAGCAGTACTTC; CDR3: CASSSRQGAPYEQYF
D: -; J: TRBJ2-3; size: -; V: TRBV5-6; DNA: TGTGCCAGCACTACTCAAAGGGCAGATACGCAGTATTTT; CDR3: CASTTQRADTQYF
D: -; J: TRBJ2-1; size: once; V: TRBV7-2; DNA: TGTGCCAGCAGCTTAGATCGAGGGAGAGGCAATGAGCAGTTCTTC; CDR3: CASSLDRGRGNEQFF
D: -; J: TRBJ1-2; size: -; V: TRBV19; DNA: TGTGCCAGTAGTAGGGTGACAGATGGCTACACCTTC; CDR3: CASSRVTDGYTF
D: -; J: TRBJ2-2; size: -; V: TRBV28; DNA: TGTGCCTTCGGACGAATAGACGGGGAGCTGTTTTTT; CDR3: CAFGRIDGELFF
D: -; J: TRBJ1-4; size: -; V: TRBV5-1; DNA: TGCGCCAGCAGCGTTGCAACTAATGAAAAACTGTTTTTT; CDR3: CASSVATNEKLFF
D: TRBD1; J: TRBJ1-6; size: -; V: TRBV10-3; DNA: TGTGCCATCAGCCCGGGACAGGGTAATTCACCCCTCCACTTT; CDR3: CAISPGQGNSPLHF
D: -; J: TRBJ1-1; size: -; V: TRBV7-3; DNA: TGTGCCAGCAGCTCGACAGGCGTAACGGCTGAAGCTTTCTTT; CDR3: CASSSTGVTAEAFF
D: -; J: TRBJ1-4; size: -; V: TRBV2; DNA: TGTGCCAGCAGTGACGTGCAGGGTAGGGAAAAACTGTTTTTT; CDR3: CASSDVQGREKLFF
D: TRBD2; J: TRBJ2-1; size: -; V: TRBV4-1; DNA: TGCGCCAGCCGCGACCCTCTGAAGAGCGGGAGGGCAAACAATGAGCAGTTCTTC; CDR3: CASRDPLKSGRANNEQFF
D: -; J: TRBJ2-5; size: -; V: TRBV2; DNA: TGTGCCAGCAGTCAACGGCGGGAGACCCAGTACTTC; CDR3: CASSQRRETQYF
D: TRBD2; J: TRBJ2-7; size: -; V: TRBV27; DNA: TGTGCCAGCAGTCTAGAGGGACTAGTAGGCGAGCAGTACTTC; CDR3: CASSLEGLVGEQYF
D: TRBD2; J: TRBJ2-1; size: -; V: TRBV5-1; DNA: TGCGCCAGCAGCCCGGAGGTAGCGGGGTTTAAGCAGTTCTTC; CDR3: CASSPEVAGFKQFF
D: -; J: TRBJ2-5; size: -; V: TRBV10-2; DNA: TGCGCCAGCAGTGCAGGGTCTGAGACCCAGTACTTC; CDR3: CASSAGSETQYF
D: -; J: TRBJ2-2; size: -; V: TRBV6-6; DNA: TGTGCCAGCCTCGGGGGCAAGAACACCGGGGAGCTGTTTTTT; CDR3: CASLGGKNTGELFF
D: TRBD2; J: TRBJ2-7; size: -; V: TRBV5-4; DNA: TGTGCCAGCAGCTTTCGGACTAGCGGGAGGGCATTAAGCGAGCAGTACTTC; CDR3: CASSFRTSGRALSEQYF
D: TRBD1; J: TRBJ2-7; size: -; V: TRBV10-3; DNA: TGTGCCATCAGTGGGGTTACAGGGGACCACTACGAGCAGTACTTC; CDR3: CAISGVTGDHYEQYF
D: -; J: TRBJ2-7; size: -; V: TRBV28; DNA: TGTGCCAGCAGGGACCACGGAAACTACGAGCAGTACTTC; CDR3: CASRDHGNYEQYF
D: -; J: TRBJ1-1; size: -; V: TRBV7-2; DNA: TGTGCCAGCAGCCCCAGGGGAGGGAACACTGAAGCTTTCTTT; CDR3: CASSPRGGNTEAFF
D: -; J: TRBJ1-2; size: -; V: TRBV28; DNA: TGTGCCAGCTTCTTAAGCAGTAAGCATGGCTACACCTTC; CDR3: CASFLSSKHGYTF
D: -; J: TRBJ1-5; size: few; V: TRBV7-2; DNA: TGTGCCAGCAGCTTAGCTAGGGACGGCAATCAGCCCCAGCATTTT; CDR3: CASSLARDGNQPQHF
D: TRBD1; J: TRBJ1-2; size: once; V: TRBV25-1; DNA: TGTGCCAGCAGGGGACAGGGTGCCGGCTACACCTTC; CDR3: CASRGQGAGYTF
D: TRBD1; J: TRBJ1-1; size: -; V: TRBV5-1; DNA: TGCGCCAGCAGCTCGCGACAGGGGACGAACACTGAAGCTTTCTTT; CDR3: CASSSRQGTNTEAFF
D: -; J: TRBJ2-5; size: few; V: TRBV25-1; DNA: TGTGCCAGCAGTGATCGGGACTACCAAGAGACCCAGTACTTC; CDR3: CASSDRDYQETQYF
D: -; J: TRBJ2-7; size: -; V: TRBV4-1; DNA: TGCGCCAGCAGCCAAGGACACCTGGGTTACTACGAGCAGTACTTC; CDR3: CASSQGHLGYYEQYF
D: -; J: TRBJ2-2; size: -; V: TRBV11-2; DNA: TGTGCCAGCAGCCCCCCAGGGACCGGGGAGCTGTTTTTT; CDR3: CASSPPGTGELFF
D: -; J: TRBJ2-3; size: -; V: TRBV6-1; DNA: TGTGCCAGCAGTATAACCGGGAGCAACACAGATACGCAGTATTTT; CDR3: CASSITGSNTDTQYF
D: -; J: TRBJ2-2; size: -; V: TRBV18; DNA: TGTGCCAGCTCGCCCCAACCCGGGGAGCTGTTTTTT; CDR3: CASSPQPGELFF
D: TRBD1; J: TRBJ2-5; size: -; V: TRBV27; DNA: TGTGCCAGCAGCCGTAAGATGGGGGGACAGGGGGAAGGGACCCAGTACTTC; CDR3: CASSRKMGGQGEGTQYF
D: TRBD1; J: TRBJ1-2; size: -; V: TRBV4-1; DNA: TGCGCCAGCAGCCAAGGAGTCCAGGGGGCATATGGCTACACCTTC; CDR3: CASSQGVQGAYGYTF
D: -; J: TRBJ1-3; size: -; V: TRBV7-9; DNA: TGTGCCAGCAGCTTATGGCGGGGGCTCTCTGGAAACACCATATATTTT; CDR3: CASSLWRGLSGNTIYF
D: -; J: TRBJ1-3; size: -; V: TRBV9; DNA: TGTGCCAGCAGCGTAGATATGGAGGGGCACTCTGGAAACACCATATATTTT; CDR3: CASSVDMEGHSGNTIYF
D: -; J: TRBJ1-1; size: -; V: TRBV6-5; DNA: TGTGCCAGCAGTTACTTCTATGACAGTTACACTGAAGCTTTCTTT; CDR3: CASSYFYDSYTEAFF
D: -; J: TRBJ2-4; size: -; V: TRBV2; DNA: TGTGCCAGCAGTCTGCGGACTCTAAGGGGGAACATTCAGTACTTC; CDR3: CASSLRTLRGNIQYF
D: -; J: TRBJ1-1; size: -; V: TRBV18; DNA: TGTGCCAGCTCACCTGAAATTGTCATGAACACTGAAGCTTTCTTT; CDR3: CASSPEIVMNTEAFF
D: -; J: TRBJ2-3; size: -; V: TRBV11-2; DNA: TGTGCCAGCAGCTTATTAAGGAACACAGATACGCAGTATTTT; CDR3: CASSLLRNTDTQYF
D: -; J: TRBJ1-5; size: once; V: TRBV15; DNA: TGTGCCACCAGCAGAGGCGAGGCGGGTGGGAACCAGCCCCAGCATTTT; CDR3: CATSRGEAGGNQPQHF
D: -; J: TRBJ1-4; size: -; V: TRBV30; DNA: TGTGCCTGGAGTGTAGTCGCAGTTGAAAAACTGTTTTTT; CDR3: CAWSVVAVEKLFF
D: -; J: TRBJ1-4; size: -; V: TRBV7-9; DNA: TGTGCCAGCAGCGTGGCTGAAAAACTGTTTTTT; CDR3: CASSVAEKLFF
D: -; J: TRBJ1-1; size: -; V: TRBV10-3; DNA: TGTGCCATCAGTGAGGCTCTCAAGGGGGGAACTGAAGCTTTCTTT; CDR3: CAISEALKGGTEAFF
D: -; J: TRBJ2-7; size: -; V: TRBV27; DNA: TGTGCCAGCAGTTGGCAGGGGTACGGATACGAGCAGTACTTC; CDR3: CASSWQGYGYEQYF
D: -; J: TRBJ1-6; size: -; V: TRBV5-4; DNA: TGTGCCAGCAGCTCAGGACAGCTGGATTCACCCCTCCACTTT; CDR3: CASSSGQLDSPLHF
D: TRBD1; J: TRBJ2-3; size: -; V: TRBV9; DNA: TGTGCCAGCAGCGTCGACCCAGGGGGCGGCACAGATACGCAGTATTTT; CDR3: CASSVDPGGGTDTQYF
D: -; J: TRBJ2-2; size: -; V: TRBV28; DNA: TGTGCCAGCGGTACCGGGAGCCTTGGCTCCGGGGAGCTGTTTTTT; CDR3: CASGTGSLGSGELFF
D: TRBD1; J: TRBJ1-2; size: -; V: TRBV28; DNA: TGTGCCAGCAGTCTAACCAGACAGGGGGCGTTCTATGGCTACACCTTC; CDR3: CASSLTRQGAFYGYTF
D: -; J: TRBJ2-7; size: -; V: TRBV28; DNA: TGTGCCAGCAGTTCCGGCGATGAGTGGGAGCAGTACTTC; CDR3: CASSSGDEWEQYF
D: -; J: TRBJ1-6; size: few; V: TRBV30; DNA: TGTGCCTGGAGTCCTCAAAATTCACCCCTCCACTTT; CDR3: CAWSPQNSPLHF
D: -; J: TRBJ1-2; size: -; V: TRBV5-1; DNA: TGCGCCAGCAAACCTCGACCAGGGGCCGACAATAACTATGGCTACACCTTC; CDR3: CASKPRPGADNNYGYTF
D: -; J: TRBJ1-1; size: -; V: TRBV6-5; DNA: TGTGCCAGCAGCGGTCACCAGAACACTGAAGCTTTCTTT; CDR3: CASSGHQNTEAFF
D: -; J: TRBJ1-6; size: -; V: TRBV9; DNA: TGTGCCAGCAGCGTAGAGGGGGGACATTCACCCCTCCACTTT; CDR3: CASSVEGGHSPLHF